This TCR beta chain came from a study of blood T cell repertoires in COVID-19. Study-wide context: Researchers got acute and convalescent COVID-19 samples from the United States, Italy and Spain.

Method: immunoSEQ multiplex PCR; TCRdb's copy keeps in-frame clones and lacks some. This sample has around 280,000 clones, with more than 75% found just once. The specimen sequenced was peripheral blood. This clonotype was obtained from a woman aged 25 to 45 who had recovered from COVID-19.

CDR3 amino acids: CASSLYGTSGGNEQFF. For the CDR3, the DNA is TGTGCCAGCAGCCTGTACGGGACTAGCGGGGGAAATGAGCAGTTCTTC. This rearrangement joins TRBV7-2 to TRBJ2-1; TRBD2 matches at 14 bases. This CDR3 spans 16 amino acids. Germline loops: CDR1 SGHTA, CDR2 FQGNSA. The J segment lost 7 bases and the V segment lost 5 bases, leaving 7 bases of the junction unmatched. Full variable domain (missing parts from reference TRBV7-2 and TRBJ2-1): GAGVSQSPSNKVTEKGKDVELRCDPISGHTALYWYRQSLGQGLEFLIYFQGNSAPDKSGLPSDRFSAERTGGSVSTLTIQRTQQEDSAVYLCASSLYGTSGGNEQFFGPGTRLTVL.